This paragraph covers one T cell receptor (beta chain) sequence. Its antigen is unknown. The sample comes from a study of Ad26.COV2.S vaccination and SARS-CoV-2 variants. Turning to the study itself: Ad26.COV2.S arm of COV1001 included the donor.

Specified treatment: around 19 received Ad26.COV2.S at low or high dose, single or two shots; about 5 received placebo; per-sample allocation not given. Sampling took place 63 days after the first vaccine or placebo injection. Study-wide results and limits: Estimates derived from TCR breadth and depth analyses may have underestimated total T cell responses.

Clones were sequenced by immunoSEQ multiplex PCR, and TCRdb holds only the in-frame ones, with some missing. Of 300,000 to 500,000 clones listed, approximately 91% were seen once; the top ten hold 3% to 4.5%. The germline V gene encodes CDR1 DFQATT and CDR2 SNEGSKA (reference sequence). The trim removed 3 bases at V and 3 bases at J, leaving 8 bases unmatched. There are 14 residues in the CDR3. This receptor was taken from a person between 18 and 65 years old who received the Ad26.COV2.S COVID-19 vaccine or a placebo. Here the sequenced sample was peripheral blood, taken in a trial of Ad26.COV2.S vaccine versus placebo. This chain connects TRBV20-1 to TRBJ2-7; 7 positions agree with TRBD1. Here the CDR3 reads CSASGQDLLYEQYF. In DNA, the CDR3 is TGCAGTGCTAGTGGACAGGACCTTCTCTACGAGCAGTACTTC.